This TCR beta chain was documented in a study of cytomegalovirus exposure and HLA in healthy donors. Whereas donors were nominally healthy upon sampling, unrecorded immune exposures were probable. This PCR relied on a set of 60 Vbeta primers and 13 Jbeta primers. TCRdb keeps only in-frame clones here, not all; method: immunoSEQ multiplex PCR. The sample has around 170,000 clones; approximately 84% are singletons. Trimming removed 2 bases at V and 1 base at J, with 9 bases between. The length of the CDR3 is 16 residues. Germline CDR1 and CDR2: MNHNS and SASEGT. On this clone: The antigen remains undetermined.

Whole-study results and caveats: Common viral pathogens were later found to be apparently linked to several of the most significant clusters. Most TCR sequences showed up rarely, but some public TCRs showed up in many donors.

The chain links TRBV6-1 to TRBJ2-6, with a weak D call TRBD1 (5 bases). The sequence came from a boy aged 2-15 years in good health and CMV-seronegative. Sequenced sample: PBMCs. The CDR3 DNA reads as TGTGCCAGCAGTGAACTCAGGGCTTCTGGGGCCAACGTCCTGACTTTC. Its translation is CASSELRASGANVLTF.